This TCR beta chain was sequenced for a study of early T cells in non-severe SARS-CoV-2 infection. Looking at the study overall: Sequencing of unsorted whole blood was done on bulk RNA, leaving chains unpaired.

Individual cDNA molecules were tagged with unique molecular identifiers. TCRdb analysed the 5' RACE reads with MiXCR anew, one entry per CDR3 protein. Here the sample spans around 80,000 distinct CDR3 sequences, roughly 15% being singletons. The CDR3 length is 15 residues. Germline V CDR1 and CDR2: LGHDT, YNNKEL (reference sequence). The germline V and J ends were trimmed by 1 base and 6 bases, with 13 bases remaining between them. This clonotype occurred a few times. The receptor was derived from an adult who was a healthcare worker with PCR-confirmed SARS-CoV-2 infection or an uninfected control (not recorded which). Sequenced material: whole blood. The rearrangement links TRBV3-1 to TRBJ2-1; the D gene is possibly TRBD2 (7 bases). This CDR3 reads CASSQVGGASNEQFF. CDR3 nucleotide sequence: TGTGCCAGCAGCCAAGTGGGGGGGGCCTCCAATGAGCAGTTCTTC.